A selection of T cell receptor beta chains follows, all from one sample in a study of beta chain features in type 1 diabetes. Produced via immunoSEQ multiplex PCR; TCRdb's table is partial and in-frame only. The sample records about 190,000 clones, about 8% being singletons. Sequenced input: central memory CD4+ T cells from blood. The receptors come from a woman aged 40 to 49 with type 1 diabetes. The CDR3 runs from the conserved cysteine through the conserved F or W. A D gene is named only where the DNA matches it firmly. Only some rows state a clone size, as once, few, many or a class for expanded clones.

CDR3aa | CDR3nt | j_gene | d_gene | v_gene | abundance
CASSPGLIAETQYF | TGTGCCAGCAGCCCGGGACTAATCGCGGAGACCCAGTACTTC | TRBJ2-5 | TRBD2 | TRBV7-9 | .
CASSVMGENEQFF | TGTGCCAGCAGCGTTATGGGAGAGAATGAGCAGTTCTTC | TRBJ2-1 | . | TRBV9 | once
CASSQDLASGSRDNEQFF | TGCGCCAGCAGCCAAGACTTGGCTAGCGGGAGTCGGGACAATGAGCAGTTCTTC | TRBJ2-1 | TRBD2 | TRBV4-3 | few
CAISPTSDEQFF | TGTGCCATCAGTCCCACTTCGGATGAGCAGTTCTTC | TRBJ2-1 | . | TRBV10-3 | few
CASSLATVPYEQYF | TGCGCCAGCAGCTTGGCTACGGTTCCCTACGAGCAGTACTTC | TRBJ2-7 | . | TRBV5-1 | .
CSVEEGGGSGSGYTF | TGCAGCGTTGAAGAGGGGGGGGGCTCGGGGAGCGGCTACACCTTC | TRBJ1-2 | . | TRBV29-1 | .
CASSLDSSEQFF | TGTGCCAGCAGCTTAGACAGTAGTGAGCAGTTCTTC | TRBJ2-1 | . | TRBV7-3 | few
CASSQIGRQDQPQHF | TGCGCCAGCAGCCAAATTGGGCGCCAGGATCAGCCCCAGCATTTT | TRBJ1-5 | . | TRBV4-1 | .
CASSPYRTGRLDEKLFF | TGTGCCAGCTCACCCTACAGGACAGGGCGGCTCGACGAAAAACTGTTTTTT | TRBJ1-4 | TRBD1 | TRBV18 | many
CASSLAQSYEQYF | TGTGCTAGCAGCTTAGCACAGAGCTACGAGCAGTACTTC | TRBJ2-7 | . | TRBV7-7 | .
CASSPEQNNEQFF | TGTGCCAGCTCACCGGAGCAGAACAATGAGCAGTTCTTC | TRBJ2-1 | . | TRBV18 | few
CASSLAPEETQYF | TGTGCCAGCAGTCTAGCCCCCGAAGAGACCCAGTACTTC | TRBJ2-5 | . | TRBV6-6 | few
CASSFNSGRTSYEQYF | TGCGCCAGCAGCTTTAATAGCGGGAGGACCTCCTACGAGCAGTACTTC | TRBJ2-7 | TRBD2 | TRBV5-1 | .
CASLGAMNTEAFF | TGTGCCAGCCTCGGAGCCATGAACACTGAAGCTTTCTTT | TRBJ1-1 | . | TRBV18 | .
CASSLRTVNEKLFF | TGTGCCAGCAGCTTAAGGACAGTGAATGAAAAACTGTTTTTT | TRBJ1-4 | . | TRBV7-2 | few
CSVDTDSSPF | TGCAGCGTTGATACGGACAGCTCTCCGTTC | TRBJ1-2 | . | TRBV29-1 | .
CASSPLPATGEAGAFF | TGTGCCAGCTCACCACTCCCCGCGACAGGGGAGGCAGGAGCTTTCTTT | TRBJ1-1 | TRBD1 | TRBV18 | few
CASSRLAGGFYNEQFF | TGTGCCAGTAGTAGGTTAGCGGGAGGGTTCTACAATGAGCAGTTCTTC | TRBJ2-1 | TRBD2 | TRBV19 | few
CASRSQVTSSYEQYF | TGCGCCAGCAGGTCCCAGGTAACGAGCTCCTACGAGCAGTACTTC | TRBJ2-7 | . | TRBV5-1 | few
CSAGDEEQYF | TGCAGCGCAGGGGACGAGGAGCAGTACTTC | TRBJ2-7 | . | TRBV29-1 | .
CASTELAGGAGELFF | TGTGCCAGCACTGAGCTAGCGGGAGGTGCCGGGGAGCTGTTTTTT | TRBJ2-2 | TRBD2 | TRBV5-6 | few
CASSEHGLAGTGANVLTF | TGTGCCAGCAGTGAGCATGGACTAGCGGGGACTGGGGCCAACGTCCTGACTTTC | TRBJ2-6 | TRBD2 | TRBV6-1 | .
CASSLRGNQPQHF | TGTGCCAGCAGTTTGCGTGGCAATCAGCCCCAGCATTTT | TRBJ1-5 | . | TRBV27 | .
CASSRPGVSGDNEQFF | TGTGCCAGCAGTCGACCCGGTGTTAGCGGGGACAATGAGCAGTTCTTC | TRBJ2-1 | TRBD2 | TRBV28 | .
CASGFSLSQDTEAFF | TGTGCTAGTGGTTTTTCCCTATCGCAGGACACTGAAGCTTTCTTT | TRBJ1-1 | . | TRBV12-5 | .
CAISESRPRDSVHEQYF | TGTGCCATCAGTGAGTCGCGCCCCAGGGACAGTGTCCACGAGCAGTACTTC | TRBJ2-7 | TRBD1 | TRBV10-3 | .
CASSLGTRFNEQFF | TGTGCCAGCAGTTTAGGGACTAGGTTTAATGAGCAGTTCTTC | TRBJ2-1 | TRBD2 | TRBV28 | .
CASAGTSGRENEQFF | TGTGCCTCCGCCGGGACTAGCGGGAGAGAGAATGAGCAGTTCTTC | TRBJ2-1 | TRBD2 | TRBV19 | .
CASSFEGTEAFF | TGTGCCAGCAGCTTTGAGGGCACTGAAGCTTTCTTT | TRBJ1-1 | . | TRBV7-9 | many
CASSLVAAGGELFF | TGTGCCAGCAGCTTGGTAGCGGCCGGCGGGGAGCTGTTTTTT | TRBJ2-2 | . | TRBV7-3 | few
CASRGQANTEAFF | TGCGCCAGCAGGGGACAGGCAAACACTGAAGCTTTCTTT | TRBJ1-1 | TRBD1 | TRBV4-3 | .
CASNMMTGSYGYTF | TGTGCCAGTAACATGATGACGGGATCCTATGGCTACACCTTC | TRBJ1-2 | . | TRBV19 | .